Shown below are 10 T cell receptor beta chains from a single sample sequenced in a study of control samples from healthy donors and cancer patients. Produced via immunoSEQ multiplex PCR; TCRdb's table is partial and in-frame only. Altogether roughly 130,000 clones are present, around 93% being singletons, with the ten largest covering roughly 9.4%. Material: blood. These receptors were taken from a man between 18 and 29 years old in good health.

V gene TRBV5-4 combines with J gene TRBJ1-6; a possible D gene is TRBD1 (5 bases). This CDR3 contains 16 residues. V was pared by 1 base and J by 7 bases, with 15 bases between. Germline CDR1 SGHNT, CDR2 YYREEE (reference sequence). CDR3 loop: CASSLLQGMGNSPLHF. The CDR3 DNA reads TGTGCCAGCAGCTTGTTGCAGGGTATGGGGAATTCACCCCTCCACTTT. Variable domain in full (rest from reference TRBV5-4 and TRBJ1-6): ETGVTQSPTHLIKTRGQQVTLRCSSQSGHNTVSWYQQALGQGPQFIFQYYREEENGRGNFPPRFSGLQFPNYSSELNVNALELDDSALYLCASSLLQGMGNSPLHFGNGTRLTVT.

The chain uses TRBV4-1 and TRBJ2-7, with TRBD1 as a possible D gene (5 bases). The CDR3 totals 16 residues. Between the trimmed V and J ends, which lost 1 base and 6 bases, there was a span of 19 bases. Germline-derived CDR1 and CDR2 are MGHRA and YSYEKL. CDR3 nucleotide sequence: TGCGCCAGCAGCCAAGGTGTACGCACAATGGGGCGCGAGCAGTACTTC. Translated, it gives CASSQGVRTMGREQYF.

J is TRBJ2-3 and V is TRBV10-2; D is perhaps TRBD2 (5 bases). V gave up 5 bases and J gave up 8 bases, with 14 bases separating them. CDR1 and CDR2 (germline): WSHSY, SAAADI. This CDR3 is built from 13 residues. The CDR3, as DNA: TGCGCCAGCAGTCCCCTAACTAGTGCTACGCAGTATTTT. It encodes CASSPLTSATQYF.

V usage is TRBV10-1 and J usage is TRBJ2-1; D is unclear. The CDR3 loop spans 16 amino acids. Trimming shortened V by 8 bases and J by 2 bases, and 19 bases separated the two germline ends. CDR1 and CDR2 from the germline V gene are WNHNN and SYGVQD (reference sequence). CDR3 nucleotides: TGCGCCAGCGACCCCCGAGGACGGCGCCCCTACAATGAGCAGTTCTTC. Protein: CASDPRGRRPYNEQFF.

Written as DNA, the CDR3 is TGTGCCAGCAGCGCGGGAGGACTATTCAACTATGGCTACACCTTC. Its protein product is CASSAGGLFNYGYTF. This chain uses TRBV9 with TRBJ1-2; D ambiguous. The CDR3 contains 15 residues. The V and J ends lost 3 bases and 2 bases respectively, with 14 bases between them. CDR1 and CDR2 from the germline V gene are SGDLS and YYNGEE.

This chain uses TRBV18 with TRBJ1-2, with 8 bases lining up with TRBD1. Trimming took 3 bases from V and 8 from J; bases not matched to a gene: 5. Germline-derived CDR1 and CDR2 are KGHSH and LQKENI. The CDR3 length is 13 residues. The CDR3 protein is CASSPRAGGGYTF. In nucleotides, the CDR3 is TGTGCCAGCTCACCTCGGGCAGGGGGCGGCTACACCTTC.

The chain links TRBV5-1 to TRBJ2-5; TRBD1 agrees at 7 bases. Germline V gene data show CDR1 as SGHRS and CDR2 as YFSETQ. The CDR3 is 15 residues long. The V segment lost 0 bases and the J segment 5 bases; nucleotides outside the gene matches: 7. This CDR3 reads CASSLEGAPAETQYF. CDR3 coding DNA: TGCGCCAGCAGCTTGGAGGGGGCGCCGGCGGAGACCCAGTACTTC. Variable domain in full (rest from reference TRBV5-1 and TRBJ2-5): KAGVTQTPRYLIKTRGQQVTLSCSPISGHRSVSWYQQTPGQGLQFLFEYFSETQRNKGNFPGRFSGRQFSNSRSEMNVSTLELGDSALYLCASSLEGAPAETQYFGPGTRLLVL.

V is TRBV19 and J is TRBJ1-2; a possible D gene is TRBD1 (5 bases). Germline CDR1 LNHDA, CDR2 SQIVND (reference sequence). The V end lost 1 base, the J end lost 4 bases, and 19 bases lay between the germline ends. This CDR3 has 17 residues. Here the CDR3 reads CASSIALFGRQGYGYTF. As DNA, the CDR3 is TGTGCCAGTAGTATAGCTCTCTTCGGCAGGCAGGGCTATGGCTACACCTTC.

This sequence joins TRBV5-1 and TRBJ1-1; weak D call: TRBD1 (6 bases). V was pared by 5 bases and J by 1 base, with 12 bases between. The CDR3 is made up of 14 amino acids. The germline V gene has CDR1 SGHRS and CDR2 YFSETQ. The CDR3 loop is CASRTGTPNTEAFF. CDR3 nucleotide sequence: TGCGCCAGCAGGACCGGGACACCGAACACTGAAGCTTTCTTT.

The gene calls are TRBV11-2 and TRBJ1-6, with a possible D match to TRBD1 (5 bases). This CDR3 contains 14 residues. V gave up 4 bases and J gave up 4 bases, with 8 bases separating them. Looked up from germline, CDR1 is SGHAT and CDR2 is FQNNGV. CDR3 nucleotides: TGTGCCAGCAGCTCTTCAGGGTATAATTCACCCCTCCACTTT. The encoded protein is CASSSSGYNSPLHF.